This T cell receptor beta chain was recorded in a study of OX40 agonist ivuxolimab in advanced cancers. Overall study findings and caveats: There were, on average, more expanded clones in CD8+ T cells than in CD4+.

Concerning this clone: Its antigen is still unknown.

Blood sampling was done at baseline, cycle 4 day 1, and cycle 7 day 1. With 4 bases removed from V and 3 bases from J, the gap between germline ends came to 12 bases. This CDR3 has 14 amino acids. The germline V gene has CDR1 LGHNA and CDR2 YNFKEQ. Sequencing used immunoSEQ multiplex PCR; TCRdb keeps in-frame clones, though not all of them. The table shows tens of thousands of clones, with roughly 84% occurring only once. Sequences were derived from CD4+ or CD8+ T cells sorted from blood, sampled in a trial of the OX40 agonist ivuxolimab. V gene TRBV4-2 combines with J gene TRBJ1-1; D unresolved. This TCR derives from an adult with an advanced solid tumor such as melanoma, head and neck, liver or kidney cancer. CDR3 DNA: TGTGCCAGCAGCCCCCGGGGAAGAGACACTGAAGCTTTCTTT. Amino acids: CASSPRGRDTEAFF.